This T cell receptor beta chain was sequenced during a study of PD-1 blockade in mismatch repair-deficient tumors. At the level of the study: Patients had eleven to twelve mismatch repair-deficient cancer types, all previously treated and progressing. Points from the study as a whole: After pembrolizumab, tumor-resident clones rose rapidly, then generally contracted before radiologic responses.

Every patient had mismatch repair deficiency by PCR or immunohistochemistry. TCR sequencing covered a few patients who responded to pembrolizumab. With regard to this clone: What it recognizes is unknown.

The CDR3 consists of 13 residues. The junction had 6 bases not matched to a gene; V was cut back by 6 bases and J by 5 bases. CDR1 and CDR2 (germline): SGHAT, FQNNGV. Some clones are missing from TCRdb's copy, which holds only in-frame ones; the method was immunoSEQ multiplex PCR. The table has some 120,000 clones, about 90% seen once. The sequencing used peripheral blood, collected about 17 months after starting pembrolizumab. This chain links TRBV11-2 with TRBJ2-5; 7 bases agree with TRBD1. The TCR originated in an adult with mismatch repair-deficient cancer. CDR3 region: CASRLQGLETQYF. DNA of the CDR3: TGTGCCAGCAGGTTACAGGGGTTGGAGACCCAGTACTTC.